This T cell receptor beta chain was recorded in a study of radiotherapy plus CTLA-4 blockade in lung cancer. Germline V lookup: CDR1 SGDLS, CDR2 YYNGEE. V was clipped by 0 bases and J by 5 bases; unmatched bases: 7. This CDR3 is built from 16 residues. With respect to this clone: Its antigen is as yet unknown.

Findings and caveats of the study: The best prediction of response reportedly came from early blood T cell clone dynamics, with interferon-beta. Subsequent to radiotherapy plus ipilimumab, tumor-derived TCR clones underwent expansion in blood.

Ipilimumab-mediated CTLA-4 blockade plus focal radiation was given to patients having chemo-refractory metastatic non-small-cell lung cancer. Clones were read by immunoSEQ multiplex PCR, and TCRdb kept only the in-frame ones, dropping some. The sample has 55,000 to 65,000 clones; about 72% are singletons. This specimen consisted of peripheral blood, obtained from a patient treated with radiotherapy plus ipilimumab. The chain employs TRBV9 and TRBJ2-3, with 9 bases lining up with TRBD2. The TCR originated in a human donor with non-small cell lung cancer who had a complete response to radiotherapy plus ipilimumab. CDR3 in amino acids: CASSVAWAGGQDTQYF. Written as DNA, the CDR3 is TGTGCCAGCAGCGTAGCTTGGGCGGGGGGGCAAGATACGCAGTATTTT.